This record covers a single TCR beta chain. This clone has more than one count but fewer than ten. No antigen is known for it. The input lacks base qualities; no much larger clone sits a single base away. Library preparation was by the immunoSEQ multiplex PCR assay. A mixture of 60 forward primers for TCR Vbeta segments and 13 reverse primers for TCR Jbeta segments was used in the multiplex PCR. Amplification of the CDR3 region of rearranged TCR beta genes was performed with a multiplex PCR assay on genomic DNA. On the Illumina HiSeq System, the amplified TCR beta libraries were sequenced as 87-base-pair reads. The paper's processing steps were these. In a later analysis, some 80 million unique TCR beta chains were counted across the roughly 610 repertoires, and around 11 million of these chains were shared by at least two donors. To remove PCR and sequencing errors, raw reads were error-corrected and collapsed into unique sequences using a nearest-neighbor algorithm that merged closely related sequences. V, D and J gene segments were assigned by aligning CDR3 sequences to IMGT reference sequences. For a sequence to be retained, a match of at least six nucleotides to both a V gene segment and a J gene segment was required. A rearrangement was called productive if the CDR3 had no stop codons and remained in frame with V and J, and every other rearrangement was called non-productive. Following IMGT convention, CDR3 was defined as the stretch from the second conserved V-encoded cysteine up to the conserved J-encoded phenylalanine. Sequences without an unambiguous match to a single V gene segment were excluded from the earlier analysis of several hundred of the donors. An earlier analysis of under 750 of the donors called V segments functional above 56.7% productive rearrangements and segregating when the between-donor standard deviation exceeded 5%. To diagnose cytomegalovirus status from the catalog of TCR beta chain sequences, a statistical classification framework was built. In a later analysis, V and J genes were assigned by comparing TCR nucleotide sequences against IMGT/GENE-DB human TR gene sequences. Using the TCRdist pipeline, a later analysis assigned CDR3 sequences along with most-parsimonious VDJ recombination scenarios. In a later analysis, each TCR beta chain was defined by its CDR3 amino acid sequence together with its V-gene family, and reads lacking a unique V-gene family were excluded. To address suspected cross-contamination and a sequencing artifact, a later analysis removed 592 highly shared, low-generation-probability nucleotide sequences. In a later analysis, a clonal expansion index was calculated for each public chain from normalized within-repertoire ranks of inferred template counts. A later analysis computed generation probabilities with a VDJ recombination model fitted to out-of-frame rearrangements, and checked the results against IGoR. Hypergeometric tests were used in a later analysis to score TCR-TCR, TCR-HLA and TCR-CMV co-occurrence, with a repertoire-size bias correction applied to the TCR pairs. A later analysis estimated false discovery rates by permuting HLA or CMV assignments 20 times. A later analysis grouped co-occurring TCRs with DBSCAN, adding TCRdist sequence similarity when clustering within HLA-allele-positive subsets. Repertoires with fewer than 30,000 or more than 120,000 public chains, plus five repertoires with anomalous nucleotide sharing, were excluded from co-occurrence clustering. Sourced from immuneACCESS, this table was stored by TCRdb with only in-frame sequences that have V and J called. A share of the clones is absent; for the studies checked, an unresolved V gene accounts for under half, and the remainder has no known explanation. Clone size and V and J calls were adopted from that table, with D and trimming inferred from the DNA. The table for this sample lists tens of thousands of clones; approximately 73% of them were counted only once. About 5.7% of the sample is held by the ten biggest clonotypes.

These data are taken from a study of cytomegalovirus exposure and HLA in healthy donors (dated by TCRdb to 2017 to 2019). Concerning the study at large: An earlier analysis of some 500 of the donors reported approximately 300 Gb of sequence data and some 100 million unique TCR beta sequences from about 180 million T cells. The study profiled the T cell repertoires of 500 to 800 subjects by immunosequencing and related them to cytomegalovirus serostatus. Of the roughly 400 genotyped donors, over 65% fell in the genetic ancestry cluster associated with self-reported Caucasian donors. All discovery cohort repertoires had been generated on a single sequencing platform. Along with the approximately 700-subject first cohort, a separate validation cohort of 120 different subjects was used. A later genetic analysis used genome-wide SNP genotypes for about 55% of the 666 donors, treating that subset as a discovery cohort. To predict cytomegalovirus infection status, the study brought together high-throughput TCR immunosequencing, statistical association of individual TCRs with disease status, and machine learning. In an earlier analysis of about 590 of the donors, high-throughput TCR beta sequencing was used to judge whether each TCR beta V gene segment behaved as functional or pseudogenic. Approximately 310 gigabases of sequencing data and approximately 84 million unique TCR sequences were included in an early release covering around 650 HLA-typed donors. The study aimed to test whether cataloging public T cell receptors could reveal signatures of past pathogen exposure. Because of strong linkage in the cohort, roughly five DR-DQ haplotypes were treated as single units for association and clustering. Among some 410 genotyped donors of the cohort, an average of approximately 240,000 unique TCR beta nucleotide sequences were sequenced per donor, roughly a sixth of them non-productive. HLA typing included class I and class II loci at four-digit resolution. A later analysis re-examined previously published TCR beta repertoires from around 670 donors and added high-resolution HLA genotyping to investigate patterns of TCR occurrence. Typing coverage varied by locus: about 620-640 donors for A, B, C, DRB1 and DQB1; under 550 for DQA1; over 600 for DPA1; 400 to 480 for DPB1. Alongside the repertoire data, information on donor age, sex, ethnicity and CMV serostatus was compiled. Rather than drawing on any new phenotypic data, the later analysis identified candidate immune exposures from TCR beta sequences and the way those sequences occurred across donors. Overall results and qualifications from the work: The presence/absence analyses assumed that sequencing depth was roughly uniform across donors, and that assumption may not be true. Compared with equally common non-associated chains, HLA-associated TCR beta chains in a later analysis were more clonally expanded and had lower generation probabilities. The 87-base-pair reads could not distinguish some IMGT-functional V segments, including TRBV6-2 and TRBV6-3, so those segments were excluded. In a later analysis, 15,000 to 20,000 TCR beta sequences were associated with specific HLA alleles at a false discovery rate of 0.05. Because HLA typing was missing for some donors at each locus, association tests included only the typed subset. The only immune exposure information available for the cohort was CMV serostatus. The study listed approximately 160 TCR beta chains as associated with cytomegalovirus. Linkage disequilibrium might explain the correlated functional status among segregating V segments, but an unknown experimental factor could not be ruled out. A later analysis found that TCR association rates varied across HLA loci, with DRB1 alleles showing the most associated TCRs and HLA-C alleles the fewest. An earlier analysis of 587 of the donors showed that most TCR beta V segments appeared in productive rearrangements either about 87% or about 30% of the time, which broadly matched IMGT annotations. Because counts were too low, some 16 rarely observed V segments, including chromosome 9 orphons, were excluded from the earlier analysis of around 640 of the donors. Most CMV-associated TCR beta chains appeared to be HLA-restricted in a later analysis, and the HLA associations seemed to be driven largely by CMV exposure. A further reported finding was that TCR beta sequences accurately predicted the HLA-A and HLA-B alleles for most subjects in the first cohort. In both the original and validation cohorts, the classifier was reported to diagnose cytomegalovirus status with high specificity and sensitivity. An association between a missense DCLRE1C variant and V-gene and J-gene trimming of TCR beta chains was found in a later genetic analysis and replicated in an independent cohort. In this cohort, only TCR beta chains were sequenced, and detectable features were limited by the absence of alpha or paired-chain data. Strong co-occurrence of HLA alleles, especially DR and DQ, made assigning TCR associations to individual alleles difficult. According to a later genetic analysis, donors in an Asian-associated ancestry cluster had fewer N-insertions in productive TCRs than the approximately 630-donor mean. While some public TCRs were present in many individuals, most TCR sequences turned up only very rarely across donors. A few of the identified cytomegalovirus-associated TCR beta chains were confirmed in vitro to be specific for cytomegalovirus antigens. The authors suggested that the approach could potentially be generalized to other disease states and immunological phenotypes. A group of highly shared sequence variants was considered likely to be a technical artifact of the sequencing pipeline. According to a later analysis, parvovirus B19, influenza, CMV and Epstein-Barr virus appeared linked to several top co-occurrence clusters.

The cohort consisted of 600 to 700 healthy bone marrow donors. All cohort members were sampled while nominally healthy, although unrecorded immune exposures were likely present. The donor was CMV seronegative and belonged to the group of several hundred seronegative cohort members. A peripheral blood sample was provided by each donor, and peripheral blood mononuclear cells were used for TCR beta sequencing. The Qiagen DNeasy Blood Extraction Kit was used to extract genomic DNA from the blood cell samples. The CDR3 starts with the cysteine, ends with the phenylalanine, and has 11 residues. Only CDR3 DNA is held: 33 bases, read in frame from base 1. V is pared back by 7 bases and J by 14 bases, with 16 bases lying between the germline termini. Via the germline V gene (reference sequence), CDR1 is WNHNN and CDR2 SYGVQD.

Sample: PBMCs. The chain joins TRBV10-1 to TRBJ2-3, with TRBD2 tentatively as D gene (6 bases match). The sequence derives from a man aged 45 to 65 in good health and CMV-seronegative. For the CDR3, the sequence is CASILGDSLYF. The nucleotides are TGCGCCAGCATACTTGGGGACTCTCTGTATTTT.